The present TCR beta chain was sequenced within a study of blood T cells in healthy people across ages. Every donor provided roughly 10 milliliters of peripheral blood. Isolation per sample recovered at least 7 million PBMCs. PCR was performed a second time for roughly 7 to 12 cycles using a sample-barcoded 5' primer and a J-beta primer mix. Unique molecular identifiers of 12 random nucleotides labeled each cDNA. TCRdb re-analysed the 5' RACE reads in MiXCR, keeping a single row per CDR3 protein. The table includes fewer than 2,000,000 distinct CDR3 sequences, 34% detected once. This CDR3 has 13 residues. Germline-derived CDR1 and CDR2 are SNHLY and FYNNEI. V was clipped by 2 bases and J by 5 bases, with 7 bases between them.

This receptor was taken from a woman in her 30s in good health. The sequencing sample was made of blood. The genes are TRBV2 and TRBJ1-5, with no clear D. CDR3 bases: TGTGCCAGCAGTGAAATACCAGATCAGCCCCAGCATTTT. Translating gives CASSEIPDQPQHF. The full variable domain, in which reference TRBV2 and TRBJ1-5 provide the parts outside the CDR3, is EPEVTQTPSHQVTQMGQEVILRCVPISNHLYFYWYRQILGQKVEFLVSFYNNEISEKSEIFDDQFSVERPDGSNFTLKIRSTKLEDSAMYFCASSEIPDQPQHFGDGTRLSIL.